This T cell receptor (beta chain) was retrieved from a study of T cell repertoires in cytomegalovirus infection. General study points: Using cumulative public TCR beta family frequency, the authors identified those who carried CMV together with the relevant HLA. What dominated the ex vivo response were HLA-C-restricted CMV-specific TCR beta clonotypes.

The sample holds a few counts of this clonotype. The antigen remains undetermined. TCRdb recomputed calls from the reads with MiXCR, one row per CDR3 protein. The sample records 900,000 to 950,000 distinct CDR3 sequences, roughly 30% being singletons. This sample comprised cultured CD8+ T cells from PBMCs, obtained from culture after CMV antigen stimulation. This receptor was taken from a human donor in good health (CMV status not recorded). Some clones in this sample may be carry-over from other donors' samples.

The CDR3, as DNA: TGTGCCAGCAGCTCGACAGGGGGCTTCGGTAAGAAGACTGAAGCTTTCTTT. It codes for CASSSTGGFGKKTEAFF. The V and J genes are TRBV7-9 and TRBJ1-1; 10 nucleotides match TRBD1. V gave up 4 bases and J gave up 5 bases; unmatched junction bases: 13. The CDR3 runs 17 residues. Germline CDR1 reads SEHNR; CDR2 reads FQNEAQ (reference sequence).